This TCR beta chain was captured in a study of cytotoxic CD8 clonotypes in ibrutinib-treated CLL. The overall study: The response samples were taken once patients had been treated for a median of about 12 months, range 6 to 36.

CDR1 and CDR2 from the germline V gene are SGHTA and FQGTGA. Trimming shortened V by 0 bases and J by 3 bases, and 11 bases separated the two germline ends. This CDR3 comprises 15 residues. With regard to this clone: Its matching antigen is unknown.

Using immunoSEQ multiplex PCR, the repertoire was profiled, and TCRdb retains in-frame clones only, with some absent. The sample has more than 110,000 clones, around 90% seen once. General study results and limits: Baseline clonality was higher than in age-matched healthy donors and moved in step with circulating CD8+ T-cell counts.

The chain employs TRBV7-3 and TRBJ1-1; D perhaps matches TRBD1 (5 bases). The TCR was taken from a human donor with chronic lymphocytic leukemia. Sample: PBMCs, taken after 12 months of ibrutinib treatment. This CDR3 is CASSLTWSGDTEAFF. CDR3 DNA sequence: TGTGCCAGCAGCTTAACATGGTCGGGGGACACTGAAGCTTTCTTT.